This is a list of T cell receptor beta chains from one sample in a study of blood T cell repertoires in COVID-19. This table comes from immunoSEQ multiplex PCR, and its TCRdb copy is limited to in-frame clones, with some not included. This table has 65,000 to 90,000 clones, approximately 90% appearing once. Sequencing was done on a sample of peripheral blood. The receptors here all came from a man in his fifties or sixties with acute or convalescent COVID-19. Each CDR3 is given with its conserved first and last residue. D genes are given only for firm matches. Clone size is given for some rows only: seen once, a few or many times, or a class if the clone is expanded.

V gene,J gene,D gene,clone size,CDR3 protein,CDR3 DNA
TRBV4-2,TRBJ2-3,NA,NA,CASSQEAGAADTQYF,TGTGCCAGCAGCCAAGAGGCGGGGGCAGCAGATACGCAGTATTTT
TRBV12-5,TRBJ2-6,NA,NA,CASGLVAGASHSGANVLTF,TGTGCTAGTGGTTTAGTGGCGGGGGCCTCTCACTCTGGGGCCAACGTCCTGACTTTC
TRBV28,TRBJ1-2,TRBD1,NA,CASSRGRGYGYTF,TGTGCCAGCAGCAGGGGGCGCGGCTATGGCTACACCTTC
TRBV27,TRBJ1-6,NA,NA,CASTSPRAGNSPLHF,TGTGCCAGCACCTCACCCCGAGCGGGAAATTCACCCCTCCACTTT
TRBV6-6,TRBJ2-1,NA,NA,CASSYEQKKNEQFF,TGTGCCAGCAGTTACGAACAGAAGAAGAATGAGCAGTTCTTC
TRBV19,TRBJ2-7,NA,NA,CASSSLNGGLVEQYF,TGTGCCAGTAGCTCCCTAAACGGGGGGCTCGTCGAGCAGTACTTC
TRBV4-2,TRBJ2-3,TRBD2,once,CASSQERGTSVTDTQYF,TGTGCCAGCAGCCAAGAAAGGGGGACTAGCGTGACAGATACGCAGTATTTT
TRBV19,TRBJ1-4,NA,NA,CASRREANEKLFF,TGTGCCAGTAGGCGGGAGGCTAATGAAAAACTGTTTTTT
TRBV7-9,TRBJ1-2,TRBD1,NA,CASSFTSDRGDGYTF,TGTGCCAGCAGCTTCACTTCGGACAGGGGAGATGGCTACACCTTC
TRBV7-3,TRBJ1-5,NA,NA,CASSLGQGLRNQPQHF,TGTGCCAGCAGCTTAGGCCAGGGGCTGAGGAATCAGCCCCAGCATTTT
TRBV12-3/TRBV12-4,TRBJ2-1,NA,NA,CASSFGLEQFF,TGTGCCAGCAGTTTTGGCCTGGAGCAGTTCTTC
TRBV7-2,TRBJ2-1,TRBD2,NA,CASSLERGGAREQFF,TGTGCCAGCAGCTTAGAACGCGGGGGGGCCCGCGAGCAGTTCTTC
TRBV12-3/TRBV12-4,TRBJ2-1,NA,NA,CASSQGGYEQFF,TGTGCCAGCAGTCAAGGGGGATATGAGCAGTTCTTC
TRBV19,TRBJ2-2,TRBD1,NA,CASMAGTVNTGELFF,TGTGCCAGTATGGCCGGGACAGTGAACACCGGGGAGCTGTTTTTT
TRBV11-2,TRBJ2-2,NA,few,CASRDLAGITGELFF,TGTGCCAGCAGGGATCTGGCGGGCATAACCGGGGAGCTGTTTTTT
TRBV30,TRBJ1-2,TRBD1,NA,CAWATGTGGLYGYTF,TGTGCCTGGGCTACAGGGACAGGGGGACTCTATGGCTACACCTTC
TRBV5-4,TRBJ2-2,NA,NA,CASSLPGTLAGELFF,TGTGCCAGCAGCTTACCCGGGACACTTGCCGGGGAGCTGTTTTTT
TRBV21-1,TRBJ2-7,NA,NA,CASSEPGQRSDEQYF,TGTGCCAGCAGCGAACCGGGACAGCGGTCGGACGAGCAGTACTTC
TRBV18,TRBJ2-1,TRBD2,NA,CASSPGGALTYNEQFF,TGTGCCAGCTCACCCGGGGGGGCTCTCACCTACAATGAGCAGTTCTTC
TRBV4-1,TRBJ1-3,TRBD1,NA,CASSQEWTGGGNTIYF,TGCGCCAGCAGCCAAGAATGGACAGGGGGAGGAAACACCATATATTTT
TRBV19,TRBJ1-2,NA,NA,CASSQQTGTNYGYTF,TGTGCCAGTAGCCAACAGACAGGAACTAACTATGGCTACACCTTC
TRBV7-2,TRBJ2-3,TRBD2,NA,CASSLDWGTSGSTDTQYF,TGTGCCAGCAGCTTAGATTGGGGGACTAGCGGAAGCACAGATACGCAGTATTTT
TRBV7-7,TRBJ2-5,NA,once,CASSLAVRGQTQYF,TGTGCCAGCAGCTTAGCTGTTCGGGGTCAGACCCAGTACTTC
TRBV30,TRBJ2-5,NA,NA,CAWSPGETQYF,TGTGCCTGGAGCCCAGGAGAGACCCAGTACTTC
TRBV7-2,TRBJ1-1,NA,NA,CASSLAPGTYTEAFF,TGTGCCAGCAGCTTAGCTCCGGGAACCTACACTGAAGCTTTCTTT
TRBV24-1,TRBJ1-6,NA,few,CANLVSPYNSPLHF,TGTGCCAACCTCGTGAGCCCTTATAATTCACCCCTCCACTTT
TRBV28,TRBJ1-2,NA,NA,CASSLGSRYGYTF,TGTGCCAGCAGTTTAGGGTCTAGATATGGCTACACCTTC
TRBV5-4,TRBJ2-1,NA,NA,CASSGSGGLFYNEQFF,TGTGCCAGCAGCGGCTCCGGGGGGCTGTTCTACAATGAGCAGTTCTTC
TRBV13,TRBJ1-3,TRBD1,NA,CASSLQGTGSGNTIYF,TGTGCCAGCAGCCTCCAGGGGACAGGCTCTGGAAACACCATATATTTT
TRBV5-1,TRBJ1-2,TRBD1,NA,CASSFGDRALFNYGYTF,TGCGCCAGCAGCTTTGGGGACAGGGCCCTCTTTAACTATGGCTACACCTTC
TRBV30,TRBJ1-5,TRBD1,NA,CAWSTGVSNQPQHF,TGTGCCTGGTCGACAGGGGTTAGCAATCAGCCCCAGCATTTT
TRBV20-1,TRBJ1-5,NA,NA,CSALSNQPQHF,TGCAGTGCTCTTAGTAATCAGCCCCAGCATTTT
TRBV6-5,TRBJ1-2,TRBD1,NA,CASSSRTGLVYGYTF,TGTGCCAGCAGTTCCCGGACAGGGTTGGTCTATGGCTACACCTTC
TRBV3-1/TRBV3-2,TRBJ2-3,TRBD2,NA,CASSQALAASLDTQYF,TGTGCCAGCAGCCAAGCGCTAGCGGCCTCGTTAGATACGCAGTATTTT
TRBV6-5,TRBJ1-6,NA,NA,CASREEGLNSPLHF,TGTGCCAGCAGGGAGGAGGGTTTGAATTCACCCCTCCACTTT
TRBV6-5,TRBJ1-3,NA,NA,CASRLTGNSGNTIYF,TGTGCCAGCAGACTTACAGGGAACTCTGGAAACACCATATATTTT
TRBV4-1,TRBJ1-5,TRBD1,NA,CASSDPDRGGNQPQHF,TGCGCCAGCAGCGACCCGGACAGGGGCGGCAATCAGCCCCAGCATTTT
TRBV5-1,TRBJ2-5,NA,NA,CASSLISGRETQYF,TGCGCCAGCAGCTTGATATCAGGGCGGGAGACCCAGTACTTC
TRBV19,TRBJ1-2,TRBD1,NA,CASSEQGARNYGYTF,TGTGCCAGTAGTGAACAGGGGGCGCGAAACTATGGCTACACCTTC
TRBV9,TRBJ1-5,NA,NA,CASSALPGQPQHF,TGTGCCAGCAGCGCCCTCCCCGGGCAGCCCCAGCATTTT
TRBV5-4,TRBJ2-3,NA,NA,CASSLDETDTQYF,TGTGCCAGCAGCTTGGATGAGACAGATACGCAGTATTTT
TRBV7-3,TRBJ1-1,NA,once,CASSLSGAGEAFF,TGTGCCAGCAGCTTATCAGGGGCGGGTGAAGCTTTCTTT
TRBV3-1/TRBV3-2,TRBJ1-2,NA,NA,CASSQHQGQTNYGYTF,TGTGCCAGCAGCCAGCACCAGGGACAAACGAACTATGGCTACACCTTC
TRBV9,TRBJ1-2,NA,NA,CASSPGGNLNYGYTF,TGTGCCAGCAGCCCGGGGGGAAATCTTAACTATGGCTACACCTTC
TRBV6-5,TRBJ2-1,TRBD2,NA,CASSSGTSGANEQFF,TGTGCCAGCAGTTCCGGGACTAGCGGGGCCAATGAGCAGTTCTTC
TRBV10-3,TRBJ1-5,NA,NA,CAISGTAGQPQHF,TGTGCCATCAGTGGGACAGCGGGACAGCCCCAGCATTTT
TRBV7-9,TRBJ2-3,NA,NA,CASSFPRGDTQYF,TGTGCCAGCAGCTTCCCCAGGGGAGATACGCAGTATTTT